This entry describes one T cell receptor beta chain. This clone was observed a few times. No antigen is known for it. The input lacks base qualities; no much larger clone sits a single base away. The germline V gene specifies SNHLY as CDR1 and FYNNEI as CDR2. Including the terminal cysteine and phenylalanine, the CDR3 comprises 17 residues. Only CDR3 DNA is held: 51 bases, read in frame from base 1. The trim is 4 bases for V and 11 bases for J, with a gap of 27 bases between the germline ends. This sample is part of a study of cytomegalovirus exposure and HLA in healthy donors (dated by TCRdb to 2017 to 2019). About the investigation overall: An earlier analysis of 587 of the donors reported approximately 300 Gb of sequence data and 117 million unique TCR beta sequences obtained from about 170 million T cells. Roughly 300 gigabases of sequencing data and around 87 million unique TCR sequences were included in an early release covering roughly 600 HLA-typed donors. Of the 398 genotyped donors, around 81% fell in the genetic ancestry cluster associated with self-reported Caucasian donors. The aim of the study was to test whether cataloging public T cell receptors could identify signatures of past pathogen exposure. The study used immunosequencing to profile the T cell repertoires of approximately 650 subjects and linked those repertoires to cytomegalovirus serostatus. In addition to the first cohort of 666 subjects, a separate validation cohort of under 150 different subjects was used. To predict cytomegalovirus infection status, the study combined high-throughput TCR immunosequencing, statistical association of individual TCRs with disease status, and machine learning. A later analysis re-analyzed previously published TCR beta repertoires from 660 or so donors and added high-resolution HLA genotyping to study TCR occurrence patterns. Rather than using new phenotypic data, the later analysis identified candidate immune exposures from TCR beta sequences and from how often those sequences occurred across donors. In an earlier analysis of 500 to 650 of the donors, high-throughput TCR beta sequencing was used to judge whether each TCR beta V gene segment behaved as functional or pseudogenic. Donor age, sex, ethnicity and CMV serostatus were compiled alongside the repertoire data. Genome-wide SNP genotypes for about 60% of the 666 donors were used in a later genetic analysis, which treated that subset as a discovery cohort. Every repertoire in the discovery cohort had been generated on one and the same sequencing platform. HLA typing covered class I and class II loci at four-digit resolution. The number of typed donors differed by locus: about 620-640 for A, B, C, DRB1 and DQB1; approximately 540 for DQA1; approximately 610 for DPA1; and about 450 for DPB1. Four to six DR-DQ haplotypes were handled as single units for association and clustering because linkage in the cohort was strong. On average, about 200,000 unique TCR beta nucleotide sequences were sequenced per donor among 300 to 500 genotyped donors of the cohort, with approximately 18% of those sequences being non-productive. Study-wide findings and limitations: In the study, 150 to 200 TCR beta chains were listed as associated with cytomegalovirus. In a later analysis, about 16,000 TCR beta sequences were associated with specific HLA alleles at a false discovery rate of 0.05. According to the authors, the approach could potentially be generalized to other disease states and immunological phenotypes. An earlier analysis of several hundred of the donors showed that most TCR beta V segments appeared in productive rearrangements either about 87% or about 30% of the time, which broadly matched IMGT annotations. A further reported finding was that TCR beta sequences accurately predicted the HLA-A and HLA-B alleles for most subjects in the first cohort. This cohort had only TCR beta chains sequenced, and the lack of alpha or paired-chain data limited which features could be detected. When HLA alleles, especially DR and DQ, strongly co-occurred, attributing TCR associations to individual alleles was difficult. In vitro tests confirmed that a few of the cytomegalovirus-associated TCR beta chains recognize cytomegalovirus antigens. Because counts were too low, seventeen rarely observed V segments, including chromosome 9 orphons, were excluded from the earlier analysis of 587 of the donors. The sequencing pipeline was judged likely to have produced a cluster of highly shared sequence variants as a technical artifact. Roughly uniform sequencing depth across donors was assumed in presence/absence analyses, although this assumption may not hold. Compared with the roughly 600-donor mean, donors in an Asian-associated ancestry cluster had fewer N-insertions in productive TCRs, according to a later genetic analysis. In a later analysis, HLA-associated TCR beta chains showed more clonal expansion and lower generation probabilities than non-associated chains that were equally common. A later analysis found that TCR association rates varied across HLA loci, with DRB1 alleles showing the most associated TCRs and HLA-C alleles the fewest. In a later analysis, several top co-occurrence clusters were reported to appear linked to parvovirus B19, influenza, CMV and Epstein-Barr virus. For the cohort, immune exposure information was limited to CMV serostatus. In both the original and validation cohorts, the classifier was reported to diagnose cytomegalovirus status with high specificity and sensitivity. V-gene and J-gene trimming of TCR beta chains was associated with a missense DCLRE1C variant in a later genetic analysis, and the association was replicated in an independent cohort. Most TCR sequences were seen in very few donors, while some public TCRs were found in many individuals. Correlated functional status among segregating V segments might reflect linkage disequilibrium, but an unknown experimental factor could not be ruled out. Some IMGT-functional V segments, including TRBV6-2 and TRBV6-3, could not be distinguished by the 87-base-pair reads and were therefore excluded. HLA typing was unavailable for some donors at each locus, so association tests used only the typed subset. According to a later analysis, most CMV-associated TCR beta chains appeared to be HLA-restricted, and the HLA associations seemed to be driven largely by CMV exposure.

The library came from the immunoSEQ multiplex PCR assay. For the multiplex PCR, a mixture combining 60 forward primers for TCR Vbeta segments and 13 reverse primers for TCR Jbeta segments was used. Amplification of the CDR3 region of rearranged TCR beta genes was performed with a multiplex PCR assay on genomic DNA. The Illumina HiSeq System was used to sequence the amplified TCR beta libraries as 87-base-pair reads. As for the original processing: A later analysis tallied some 79 million unique TCR beta chains across the approximately 670 repertoires, and about 12 million of those chains were shared by two or more donors. A nearest-neighbor algorithm error-corrected the raw reads and collapsed the reads into unique sequences, merging closely related sequences to remove PCR and sequencing errors. V, D and J gene segments were assigned by aligning CDR3 sequences to IMGT reference sequences. For a sequence to be retained, a match of at least six nucleotides was required to both a V gene segment and a J gene segment. Rearrangements were classified as productive when the CDR3 lacked stop codons and remained in frame with V and J, and all other rearrangements were classified as non-productive. CDR3 was defined according to IMGT convention as the region running from the second conserved V-encoded cysteine to the conserved J-encoded phenylalanine. The earlier analysis of some 540 of the donors excluded any sequence lacking an unambiguous match to a single V gene segment. An earlier analysis of 587 of the donors classified V segments as functional when productive rearrangements were above 56.7% and as segregating when the standard deviation between donors was above 5%. A statistical classification framework was developed to diagnose cytomegalovirus status using the catalog of TCR beta chain sequences. V and J gene assignment, in a later analysis, came from comparing TCR nucleotide sequences with IMGT/GENE-DB human TR gene sequences. A later analysis assigned CDR3 sequences and most-parsimonious VDJ recombination scenarios with the TCRdist pipeline. A later analysis defined each TCR beta chain by its CDR3 amino acid sequence plus V-gene family, and excluded reads lacking a unique V-gene family. In a later analysis, 450 to 600 highly shared, low-generation-probability nucleotide sequences were removed to address suspected cross-contamination and a sequencing artifact. A later analysis calculated a clonal expansion index for each public chain from normalized within-repertoire ranks of inferred template counts. Generation probabilities in a later analysis came from a VDJ recombination model fitted to out-of-frame rearrangements, and those results were checked against IGoR. A later analysis scored TCR-TCR, TCR-HLA and TCR-CMV co-occurrence with hypergeometric tests, applying a repertoire-size bias correction to TCR pairs. False discovery rates were estimated in a later analysis by permuting HLA or CMV assignments 20 times. A later analysis grouped co-occurring TCRs with DBSCAN, adding TCRdist sequence similarity when clustering within HLA-allele-positive subsets. Repertoires with fewer than 30,000 or more than 120,000 public chains were left out of co-occurrence clustering, as were five repertoires with anomalous nucleotide sharing. Drawn from immuneACCESS, this table holds only the in-frame rearrangements with V and J called that TCRdb kept. Clones are partly lost; checked studies trace under half to an unresolved V gene and leave the rest unexplained. The DNA gave D and trimming, while V, J and clone size come from that table. Within this sample are 110,000 to 150,000 clones, with more than 8% of them counted one time only. Less than 2% of the sample is in the top ten clones.

In total, just over 650 healthy bone marrow donors made up the cohort. At the time of sampling, every cohort member was nominally healthy, though immune exposures that went unrecorded were likely present. The donor was CMV seronegative and was included in the group of a few hundred seronegative cohort members. Each donor provided a peripheral blood sample, and peripheral blood mononuclear cells were used for TCR beta sequencing. The Qiagen DNeasy Blood Extraction Kit was used to extract genomic DNA from the blood cell samples. The clonotype comes from a man between 50 and 59 years old in good health and CMV-seronegative. This sequence uses TRBV2 and TRBJ1-5; TRBD1 is perhaps the D gene, given 6 matching bases. Sequencing was done on a sample of PBMCs. CDR3 sequence: CASSVDSTGPSSKTQHF. The DNA sequence is as follows: TGTGCCAGCAGTGTTGATTCGACAGGCCCTTCTTCTAAGACCCAGCATTTT.